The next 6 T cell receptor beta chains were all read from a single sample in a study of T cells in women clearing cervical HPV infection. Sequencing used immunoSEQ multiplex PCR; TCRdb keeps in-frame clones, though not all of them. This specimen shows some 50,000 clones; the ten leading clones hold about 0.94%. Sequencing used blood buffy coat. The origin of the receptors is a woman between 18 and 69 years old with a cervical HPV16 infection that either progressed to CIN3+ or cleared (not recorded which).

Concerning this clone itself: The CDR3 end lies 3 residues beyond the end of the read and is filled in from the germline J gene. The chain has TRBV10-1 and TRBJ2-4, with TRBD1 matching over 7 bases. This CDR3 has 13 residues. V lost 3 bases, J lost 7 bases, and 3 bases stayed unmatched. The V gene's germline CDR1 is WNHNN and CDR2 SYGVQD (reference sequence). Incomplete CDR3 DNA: TGCGCCAGCAGTGAACAGGGGACGAACATT. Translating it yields CASSEQGTNI. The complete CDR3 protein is CASSEQGTNIQYF.

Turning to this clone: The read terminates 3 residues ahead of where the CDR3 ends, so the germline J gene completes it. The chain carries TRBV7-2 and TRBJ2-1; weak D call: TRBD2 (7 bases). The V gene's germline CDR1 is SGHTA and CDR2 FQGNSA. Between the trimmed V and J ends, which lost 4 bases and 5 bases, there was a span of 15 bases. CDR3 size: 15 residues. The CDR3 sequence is CASSWGGRGDNEQFF. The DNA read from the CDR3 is TGTGCCAGCAGCTGGGGGGGCCGGGGGGACAATGAG.

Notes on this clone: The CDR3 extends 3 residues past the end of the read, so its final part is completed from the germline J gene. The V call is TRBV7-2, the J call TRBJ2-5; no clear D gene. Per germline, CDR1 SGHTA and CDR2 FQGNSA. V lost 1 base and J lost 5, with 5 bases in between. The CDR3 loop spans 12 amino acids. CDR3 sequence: CASSLVGETQYF. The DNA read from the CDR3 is TGTGCCAGCAGCTTAGTAGGGGAGACC.

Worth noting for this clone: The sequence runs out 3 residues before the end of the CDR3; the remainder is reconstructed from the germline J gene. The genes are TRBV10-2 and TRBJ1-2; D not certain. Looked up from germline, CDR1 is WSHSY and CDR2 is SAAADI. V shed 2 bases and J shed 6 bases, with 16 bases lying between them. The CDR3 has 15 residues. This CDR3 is CASSEKTAGRNGYTF. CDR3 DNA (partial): TGCGCCAGCAGTGAGAAAACCGCAGGAAGGAATGGC.

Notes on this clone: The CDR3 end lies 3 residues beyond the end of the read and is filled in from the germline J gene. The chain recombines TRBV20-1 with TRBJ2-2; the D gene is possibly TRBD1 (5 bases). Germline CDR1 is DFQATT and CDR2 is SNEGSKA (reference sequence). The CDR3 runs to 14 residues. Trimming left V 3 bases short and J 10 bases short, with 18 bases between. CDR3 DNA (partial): TGCAGTGCTAGGCGGTCAGGGTCTAATGAGGAG. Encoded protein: CSARRSGSNEE. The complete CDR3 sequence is CSARRSGSNEELFF.

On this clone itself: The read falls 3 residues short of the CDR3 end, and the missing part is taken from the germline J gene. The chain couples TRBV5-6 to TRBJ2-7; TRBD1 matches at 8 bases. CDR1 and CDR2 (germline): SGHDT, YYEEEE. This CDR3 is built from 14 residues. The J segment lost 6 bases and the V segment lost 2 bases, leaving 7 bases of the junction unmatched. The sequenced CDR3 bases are TGTGCCAGCAGCTTCAGGGGGCAGAGGGTCGAG. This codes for CASSFRGQRVE. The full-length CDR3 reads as CASSFRGQRVEQYF.